The T cell receptor beta chain under discussion was sequenced for a study of blood T cell repertoires in COVID-19. Study background: Sites across the United States, Italy and Spain contributed samples from acute and convalescent COVID-19. The analysed material was cDNA or gDNA that came from T cells, B-cell-depleted T cells, or PBMCs.

Comments on this clone: An end of the junction differs from the germline gene, which may be a read error.

Original handling: Amplification with reference gene primers provided the estimates of nucleated cell counts. Sequencing used immunoSEQ multiplex PCR; TCRdb keeps in-frame clones, though not all of them. V and J calls and clone size come straight from that table; D and trimming were deduced from the DNA. The sample lists 270,000 or so clones; 86% were seen once. The CDR3 contains 15 residues. Germline CDR1 and CDR2: SGHTA and FQGNSA. The sample taken for sequencing was peripheral blood. This TCR was recovered from a woman aged 25 to 39 with active or convalescent COVID-19. This chain joins TRBV7-2 and TRBJ1-6; no clear D. The CDR3 region has the DNA TGTGCCAGCAGTTTAGCCGCAGGAGGGAGTTCACCCCTCCACTTT. Translated, it gives CASSLAAGGSSPLHF.